This TCR beta chain originates from a study of blood T cell repertoires in COVID-19. Using immunoSEQ multiplex PCR, the repertoire was profiled, and TCRdb retains in-frame clones only, with some absent. The sample includes around 100,000 clones, around 86% of them seen just once. Deletions cut 5 bases from V and 4 bases from J, with 11 bases between. CDR1 SGHNT and CDR2 YENEEA come from the germline V gene. The CDR3 consists of 13 residues. Specimen: peripheral blood. The chain combines TRBV11-3 with TRBJ2-5, with D tentatively TRBD1 (5 bases). This receptor was taken from a man aged 50-59 years with acute or convalescent COVID-19. The CDR3 region is CASSRGISETQYF. Here the CDR3 DNA reads TGTGCCAGCAGCAGGGGAATTTCAGAGACCCAGTACTTC. Full variable domain (outside the CDR3, taken from reference TRBV11-3 and TRBJ2-5): EAGVVQSPRYKIIEKKQPVAFWCNPISGHNTLYWYLQNLGQGPELLIRYENEEAVDDSQLPKDRFSAERLKGVDSTLKIQPAELGDSAVYLCASSRGISETQYFGPGTRLLVL.